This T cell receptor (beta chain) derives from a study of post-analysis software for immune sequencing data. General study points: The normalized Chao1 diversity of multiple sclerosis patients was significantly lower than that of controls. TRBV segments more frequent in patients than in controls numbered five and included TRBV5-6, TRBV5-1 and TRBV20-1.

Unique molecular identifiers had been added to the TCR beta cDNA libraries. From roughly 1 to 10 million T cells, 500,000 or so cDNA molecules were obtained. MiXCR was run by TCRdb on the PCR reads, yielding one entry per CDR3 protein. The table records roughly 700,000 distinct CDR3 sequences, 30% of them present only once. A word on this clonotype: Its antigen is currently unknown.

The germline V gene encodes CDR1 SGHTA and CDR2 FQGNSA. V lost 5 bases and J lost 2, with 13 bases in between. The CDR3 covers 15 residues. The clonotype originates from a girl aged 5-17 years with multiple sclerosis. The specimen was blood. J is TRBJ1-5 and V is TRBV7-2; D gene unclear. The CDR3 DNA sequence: TGTGCCAGCAGCCGACGGGAGGCGGGCAATCAGCCCCAGCATTTT. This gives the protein CASSRREAGNQPQHF.